These 5 T cell receptor beta chains were sequenced from one sample in a study of T cells in tuberculosis (dated by TCRdb to the late 2010s). The library was obtained by the immunoSEQ multiplex PCR assay. Drawn from immuneACCESS, this table holds only the in-frame rearrangements with V and J called that TCRdb kept. Clones are partly lost; checked studies trace under half to an unresolved V gene and leave the rest unexplained. For this sample there are 20,000 to 25,000 clones; around 97% appear just once. Clones ranked in the top ten supply 6% to 6.5% of the sample. The material sequenced was PBMCs. The receptors originated from a donor between 10 and 29 years old with latent tuberculosis or without tuberculosis infection.

The V gene is TRBV6-4, the J gene TRBJ1-1; TRBD1 might be the D (5 bases). The CDR3 has 14 residues. Germline CDR1 and CDR2: MRHNA and SNTAGT. The germline V and J ends were trimmed by 5 bases and 4 bases, with 14 bases remaining between them. The CDR3 nucleotides are TGTGCCAGCAGTCGTTTCGGGGGGAGCACTGAAGCTTTCTTT. Its protein is CASSRFGGSTEAFF.

This rearrangement joins TRBV27 to TRBJ2-1; 8 bases fit TRBD2. The CDR3 runs 16 residues. Germline trimming cut 5 bases from V and 7 bases from J; bases unmatched to any gene: 13. The germline V gene encodes CDR1 MNHEY and CDR2 SMNVEV (reference sequence). The CDR3 spells CASSPPPSGSSNEQFF. In nucleotides, the CDR3 is TGTGCCAGCAGTCCCCCCCCCAGCGGGAGTTCTAATGAGCAGTTCTTC.

The V call is TRBV12-5, the J call TRBJ1-2; D is uncertain. The CDR3 totals 13 residues. Germline V gene sequence: CDR1 LGHNT, CDR2 FRNRAP. Deletions cut 6 bases from V and 3 bases from J, with 11 bases between. The CDR3 here is CASGRQRDYGYTF. The CDR3 DNA reads TGTGCTAGTGGCCGGCAGAGGGACTATGGCTACACCTTC.

This chain links TRBV30 with TRBJ2-7, with 7 bases that match TRBD1. Germline V gene data show CDR1 as GTSNPN and CDR2 as SVGIG (reference sequence). The ends lost 0 bases at V and 3 bases at J; junction bases unmatched: 11. The CDR3 has 16 amino acids. The CDR3 DNA follows: TGTGCCTGGAGTGTACTTTCGGACAGGTTGGTCTACGAGCAGTACTTC. It specifies CAWSVLSDRLVYEQYF.

V usage is TRBV6-5 and J usage is TRBJ2-1; 9 nucleotides line up with TRBD1. Germline loops: CDR1 MNHEY, CDR2 SVGAGI. V shed 6 bases and J 6 bases; nucleotides not matched to a gene: 9. This CDR3 has 15 amino acids. The CDR3: CASSRPGQGSNEQFF. In DNA form, the CDR3 reads TGTGCCAGCAGCCGACCGGGACAGGGTAGCAATGAGCAGTTCTTC.